These 22 T cell receptor beta chains were all obtained from the same sample, sequenced in a study of human T cells and chemical hapten exposure. TCRdb passed the RACE reads through MiXCR, listing each CDR3 protein once. The sample holds roughly 74,000 distinct CDR3 sequences, around a third seen once. The time point is: patch test 1, 2 weeks after DPC sensitization. The treatment is: therapeutic diphenylcyclopropenone sensitization with weekly scalp DPC. This specimen consisted of whole blood, obtained in connection with sensitization to the hapten diphenylcyclopropenone (DPC). All receptors come from a man aged 35 to 55 with alopecia areata. Some clones in this sample may be carry-over from other donors' samples.

This sequence joins TRBV19 and TRBJ2-1, with 12 nucleotides matching TRBD1. Germline assignment: CDR1 LNHDA and CDR2 SQIVND (reference sequence). The CDR3 consists of 15 residues. V shed 1 base and J 9 bases; nucleotides not matched to a gene: 4. CDR3 region: CASSIGGQGAPEQFF. The CDR3 DNA reads as TGTGCCAGTAGTATAGGGGGACAGGGGGCCCCTGAGCAGTTCTTC.

The sample holds a few counts of this clonotype. The chain recombines TRBV11-2 with TRBJ2-1; possibly TRBD2 for D (6 bases). V was pared by 4 bases and J by 3 bases, with 10 bases between. Germline loops: CDR1 SGHAT, CDR2 FQNNGV. The CDR3 has 14 amino acids. The CDR3 loop is CASSSSASYNEQFF. For the CDR3, the DNA is TGTGCCAGCAGCTCTAGCGCGAGCTACAATGAGCAGTTCTTC.

This clonotype was picked up a small number of times. The genes are TRBV6-5 and TRBJ2-4; no firm D call. Trimming took off 2 bases at V and 6 bases at J, with 14 bases between the two ends. CDR1 is MNHEY, CDR2 SVGAGI, per germline. This CDR3 has 15 residues. Here the CDR3 reads CASSYGQFSRNIQYF. CDR3 bases: TGTGCCAGCAGTTACGGCCAATTCTCTAGAAACATTCAGTACTTC.

The rearrangement links TRBV30 to TRBJ1-4; D unresolved. The CDR3 extends over 14 amino acids. V was clipped by 1 base and J by 8 bases, with 14 bases between them. Germline V gene sequence: CDR1 GTSNPN, CDR2 SVGIG (reference sequence). The CDR3 region is CAWSERGVAEKLFF. The CDR3 nucleotides read TGTGCCTGGAGTGAACGCGGTGTTGCGGAAAAACTGTTTTTT.

Here the CDR3 DNA reads TGTGCCAGCAACATCGGACAGGGGGACAATCAGCCCCAGCATTTT. It translates to CASNIGQGDNQPQHF. The chain couples TRBV2 to TRBJ1-5, with TRBD1 matching 10 bases. The CDR3 spans 15 residues. Trimming cost V 7 bases and J 3 bases; bases outside gene matches: 6. CDR1 and CDR2 from the germline V gene are SNHLY and FYNNEI. Combining the CDR3 with reference TRBV2 and TRBJ1-5 gives the whole variable domain EPEVTQTPSHQVTQMGQEVILRCVPISNHLYFYWYRQILGQKVEFLVSFYNNEISEKSEIFDDQFSVERPDGSNFTLKIRSTKLEDSAMYFCASNIGQGDNQPQHFGDGTRLSIL.

The chain joins TRBV20-1 to TRBJ1-1; D remains unclear. Per germline, CDR1 DFQATT and CDR2 SNEGSKA (reference sequence). CDR3 length: 12 amino acids. V lost 3 bases and J 1 base, leaving 6 bases between the germline ends. CDR3 protein: CSARNRNTEAFF. DNA of the CDR3: TGCAGTGCTAGGAACAGGAACACTGAAGCTTTCTTT.

There are a few counts of this clonotype. The chain recombines TRBV10-3 with TRBJ2-5; 7 bases match TRBD1. The CDR3 is 12 residues long. V lost 4 bases to trimming and J lost 5 bases; unmatched junction nucleotides: 1. Germline values: CDR1 ENHRY, CDR2 SYGVKD. The CDR3 region is CAISARGETQYF. The CDR3 DNA sequence: TGTGCCATCAGTGCCAGGGGGGAGACCCAGTACTTC.

The V call is TRBV24-1, the J call TRBJ2-5, with 9 nucleotides matching TRBD1. Trimming removed 0 bases from V and 3 bases from J; junction bases left unmatched: 4. Germline V gene lookup returns CDR1 KGHDR and CDR2 SFDVKD. The CDR3 covers 16 residues. The CDR3 sequence: CATSDLAGDREETQYF. In DNA, the CDR3 is TGTGCCACCAGTGATTTGGCCGGGGACAGGGAAGAGACCCAGTACTTC.

This clonotype was observed a few times. The chain is built from TRBV9 and TRBJ2-7, with D hard to call. The CDR3 sequence is 14 residues long. Germline V CDR1 and CDR2: SGDLS, YYNGEE. Trimming stripped 0 bases from V and 0 bases from J, with 7 bases between. In nucleotides, the CDR3 is TGTGCCAGCAGCGTAGTGGCTAGCTCCTACGAGCAGTACTTC. Its translation: CASSVVASSYEQYF.

The CDR3 here is CASSDQKKQENLETQYF. CDR3 bases: TGTGCCAGCAGTGACCAGAAAAAACAGGAGAATCTAGAGACCCAGTACTTC. V and J are TRBV6-4 and TRBJ2-5, with D perhaps TRBD1 (5 bases). The V gene lost 2 bases and the J gene lost 4 bases, with 20 bases spanning the gap. The CDR3 spans 17 residues. Looked up from germline, CDR1 is MRHNA and CDR2 is SNTAGT.

The chain is built from TRBV28 and TRBJ1-1, with 9 bases matching TRBD1. The CDR3 loop spans 16 amino acids. Trimming removed 7 bases from V and 2 bases from J; junction bases left unmatched: 11. The V gene's germline CDR1 is MDHEN and CDR2 SYDVKM. In nucleotides, the CDR3 is TGTGCCAGCACCGTCCCGGGACAGGGTTCAAACACTGAAGCTTTCTTT. It encodes CASTVPGQGSNTEAFF.

The chain recombines TRBV28 with TRBJ2-7; unclear D gene. Trimming took off 5 bases at V and 1 base at J, with 12 bases between the two ends. CDR3 size: 14 residues. Germline V gene sequence: CDR1 MDHEN, CDR2 SYDVKM. The CDR3 here is CASSPVGGSYEQYF. CDR3 coding DNA: TGTGCCAGCAGTCCGGTCGGCGGTTCCTACGAGCAGTACTTC.

This clonotype was seen a few times. The chain links TRBV28 to TRBJ2-5, with D possibly matching TRBD2 (6 bases). V lost 5 bases and J 4 bases, leaving 8 bases between the germline ends. Germline V gene data show CDR1 as MDHEN and CDR2 as SYDVKM. The CDR3 loop spans 12 amino acids. CDR3 region: CASSPGVETQYF. As DNA, the CDR3 is TGTGCCAGCAGTCCGGGGGTAGAGACCCAGTACTTC.

The CDR3 sequence is CASSVRPGQGDYEQYF. The CDR3 DNA reads as TGTGCCAGCAGTGTCCGTCCGGGACAGGGTGACTACGAGCAGTACTTC. V gene TRBV25-1 combines with J gene TRBJ2-7, with 9 bases lining up with TRBD1. Trimming took 4 bases from V and 3 from J; bases not matched to a gene: 10. The V gene's germline CDR1 is MGHDK and CDR2 SYGVNS. CDR3 length equals 16 residues.

The rearrangement links TRBV7-8 to TRBJ1-6; D is uncertain. The V gene lost 4 bases and the J gene lost 5 bases, with 12 bases spanning the gap. The CDR3 loop spans 15 amino acids. Germline V gene data show CDR1 as SGHVS and CDR2 as FQNEAQ. CDR3 amino acids: CASSYLFGNNSPLHF. The CDR3 DNA sequence: TGTGCCAGCAGCTATCTCTTCGGGAATAATTCACCCCTCCACTTT.

This clonotype has only a few counts. The chain combines TRBV7-9 with TRBJ2-4; no definite D call. Germline CDR1 reads SEHNR; CDR2 reads FQNEAQ (reference sequence). Trimming cost V 7 bases and J 0 bases, with 13 bases left between them. The CDR3 is 15 residues long. This CDR3 reads CASTPQDLAKNIQYF. CDR3 coding DNA: TGTGCCAGCACCCCACAAGACCTAGCCAAAAACATTCAGTACTTC.

This clonotype has more than one count but fewer than ten. This CDR3 reads CAIGPPTGSYEQYF. For the CDR3, the DNA is TGTGCCATCGGGCCCCCTACGGGGTCCTACGAGCAGTACTTC. The V call is TRBV10-3, the J call TRBJ2-7; tentatively, D is TRBD2 (5 bases). V lost 8 bases and J lost 1, with 15 bases in between. CDR1 and CDR2 (germline): ENHRY, SYGVKD. The CDR3 loop spans 14 amino acids.

The chain combines TRBV6-5 with TRBJ2-7, with 7 bases aligning to TRBD2. Germline assignment: CDR1 MNHEY and CDR2 SVGAGI. The CDR3 consists of 17 residues. With V trimmed by 0 bases and J by 3 bases, 11 bases remained unmatched. In DNA form, the CDR3 reads TGTGCCAGCAGTTACTCAAACTGGGCTAGCGGCAACTACGAGCAGTACTTC. Its protein is CASSYSNWASGNYEQYF.

The genes are TRBV29-1 and TRBJ2-1, with D maybe TRBD1 (5 bases). V was clipped by 2 bases and J by 6 bases, with 11 bases between them. CDR1 and CDR2 from the germline V gene are SQVTM and ANQGSEA. This CDR3 is 13 amino acids long. This CDR3 is CSVERGQGNEQFF. As DNA, the CDR3 is TGCAGCGTTGAAAGGGGTCAGGGCAATGAGCAGTTCTTC.

The rearrangement links TRBV29-1 to TRBJ2-1; TRBD2 aligns across 11 bases. This CDR3 spans 13 amino acids. V gave up 7 bases and J gave up 9 bases; unmatched junction bases: 8. Germline assignment: CDR1 SQVTM and CDR2 ANQGSEA. For the CDR3, the DNA is TGCAGCGCTATAGCGGGAGGGCCGGGTGAGCAGTTCTTC. Its translation: CSAIAGGPGEQFF.

In its sample, this clonotype is medium-sized. The chain is built from TRBV20-1 and TRBJ1-1; D remains unclear. In germline, CDR1 is DFQATT, CDR2 SNEGSKA (reference sequence). CDR3 length: 13 residues. V was cut by 3 bases and J by 4 bases, with 12 bases left in between. The CDR3, as DNA: TGCAGTGCTAGGGTCGACATGGGCACTGAAGCTTTCTTT. Translated: CSARVDMGTEAFF.

In DNA form, the CDR3 reads TGTGCCAGCAGTTACCTATTAGGGACTGGGGCCAACGTCCTGACTTTC. This translates into CASSYLLGTGANVLTF. V gene TRBV6-5 combines with J gene TRBJ2-6; D remains unclear. Germline-derived CDR1 and CDR2 are MNHEY and SVGAGI. V gave up 2 bases and J gave up 2 bases, with 10 bases separating them. The CDR3 is 16 amino acids.